Each of the 11 T cell receptor beta chains below was sequenced from the same sample in a study of T cells after yellow fever vaccination (dated by TCRdb to the late 2010s). The library was prepared using 5' RACE. Sequencing took place on an Illumina HiSeq 2500. The public reads were run again by TCRdb, first through fastp at Q25 and then through MiXCR, and only productive beta chains were kept. Entries are consolidated by CDR3 protein sequence, retaining the most common genes and DNA. The sample table records approximately 550,000 distinct CDR3 sequences; roughly a fifth of these occur just once. Of the sample, roughly 13% falls within the top ten clones. What the treatment or condition label conveys for this sample: live attenuated yellow fever vaccine strain. The input for sequencing was PBMCs, taken 15 days after the yellow fever booster vaccination. These receptor sequences come from a man under 40 who received the YFV17D yellow fever vaccine.

The chain combines TRBV5-1 with TRBJ1-2; a weak D match, TRBD1 (5 bases). This CDR3 has 16 amino acids. Germline V gene lookup returns CDR1 SGHRS and CDR2 YFSETQ. Trimming cost V 4 bases and J 8 bases, with 24 bases left between them. The chain's CDR3 is CASSENRGSVGAGYTF. The CDR3 nucleotides are TGCGCCAGCAGCGAGAACCGGGGCTCAGTTGGGGCCGGCTACACCTTC.

CDR3 DNA: TGCAGCGTTGAGACTACGGGACACGGAGAGACCCAGTACTTC. It is translated as CSVETTGHGETQYF. J is TRBJ2-5 and V is TRBV29-1, with D perhaps matching TRBD1 (6 bases). Trimming removed 3 bases from V and 4 bases from J, with 15 bases in between. The CDR3 length is 14 residues. Germline CDR1 reads SQVTM; CDR2 reads ANQGSEA.

This clonotype has just a few counts. The chain uses TRBV12-3 or TRBV12-4 and TRBJ2-7; D may be TRBD2 (5 bases). The V end lost 4 bases, the J end lost 6 bases, and 19 bases lay between the germline ends. There are 15 residues in the CDR3. The CDR3 loop reads CASSSVSGTRGEQYF. In nucleotides, the CDR3 is TGTGCCAGCAGTTCCGTAAGCGGAACCCGGGGCGAGCAGTACTTC.

The chain carries TRBV29-1 and TRBJ2-7, with 7 positions matching TRBD1. The trim removed 1 base at V and 0 bases at J, leaving 3 bases unmatched. The CDR3 runs 14 residues. In germline, CDR1 is SQVTM, CDR2 ANQGSEA. CDR3 protein: CSVEGGTDSYEQYF. CDR3 coding DNA: TGCAGCGTTGAAGGGGGGACAGACTCCTACGAGCAGTACTTC.

The gene calls are TRBV7-8 and TRBJ2-2, with D perhaps TRBD1 (6 bases). Germline CDR1 and CDR2: SGHVS and FQNEAQ. This CDR3 is 15 amino acids long. Trimming left V 6 bases short and J 2 bases short, with 13 bases between. The CDR3 DNA reads as TGTGCCAGCAGTCAGGGACACCTTAACACCGGGGAGCTGTTTTTT. This codes for CASSQGHLNTGELFF.

The chain is built from TRBV4-1 and TRBJ2-5, with D possibly TRBD2 on 5 matching bases. Per the germline V gene, CDR1 is MGHRA and CDR2 is YSYEKL. V was shortened by 2 bases and J by 1 base, with 14 bases between the two germline ends. The CDR3 runs to 16 residues. The CDR3 DNA sequence: TGCGCCAGCAGCCAACCCCATCAGAGCGGCCAAGAGACCCAGTACTTC. Residues: CASSQPHQSGQETQYF.

The rearrangement links TRBV5-1 to TRBJ2-3, with D maybe TRBD2 (6 bases). The germline gives CDR1 SGHRS, CDR2 YFSETQ. Trimming removed 4 bases at V and 8 bases at J, with 11 bases between. This CDR3 has 12 amino acids. The CDR3 loop reads CASSPGAGTQYF. The CDR3 nucleotides are TGCGCCAGCAGCCCTGGAGCGGGTACGCAGTATTTT.

V gene TRBV7-7 combines with J gene TRBJ2-1; D may be TRBD1 (5 bases). This CDR3 region has 15 residues. Trimming removed 0 bases from V and 5 bases from J, with 11 bases in between. Germline V gives CDR1 SSHAT, CDR2 FNYEAQ (reference sequence). This CDR3 reads CASSLAQGWDNEQFF. In DNA form, the CDR3 reads TGTGCCAGCAGCTTAGCCCAGGGTTGGGACAATGAGCAGTTCTTC.

This clonotype appeared a few times. J is TRBJ2-1 and V is TRBV29-1; perhaps TRBD2 as D (5 bases). CDR1 is SQVTM and CDR2 is ANQGSEA in the germline V gene. The CDR3 sequence is 14 residues long. V was trimmed by 4 bases and J by 0 bases, leaving 10 bases between them. The CDR3 is CSVARRSSYNEQFF. Here the CDR3 DNA reads TGCAGCGTTGCCAGGAGGAGCTCCTACAATGAGCAGTTCTTC.

The chain links TRBV20-1 to TRBJ2-1, with D unresolved. V gave up 8 bases and J gave up 10 bases, with 9 bases separating them. CDR1 DFQATT and CDR2 SNEGSKA come from the germline V gene (reference sequence). The CDR3 sequence is 9 residues long. The CDR3 DNA follows: TGCAGTCCCCTTGCCGAGCAGTTCTTC. Amino acids: CSPLAEQFF.

Points on this clonotype: The CDR3 carries no conserved terminal phenylalanine or tryptophan, so it likely arises from a read error. It is unclear where the CDR3 begins or ends on the DNA, so no DNA is shown, and the CDR3 is as TCRdb lists it. The chain has TRBV6-4 and TRBJ2-3. CDR1 and CDR2 from the germline V gene are MRHNA and SNTAGT. The CDR3 contains 8 residues when both ends are counted. CDR3: CASKDQST.